This TCR beta chain was sequenced in a study of blood T cell repertoires in COVID-19. Study overall: Sites in the United States, Italy and Spain provided acute and convalescent COVID-19 samples. From T cells, B-cell-depleted T cells, or PBMCs came the material, which was cDNA or gDNA.

The table came from immunoSEQ multiplex PCR; TCRdb's copy has only in-frame clones and leaves some out. In the table there are 52,000 or so clones, 75% to 90% of which are singletons. Germline lookup yields CDR1 LGHDT and CDR2 YNNKEL (reference sequence). The CDR3 covers 13 residues. The V segment lost 4 bases and the J segment 9 bases; nucleotides outside the gene matches: 4. V usage is TRBV3-1 (or the pseudogene TRBV3-2) and J usage is TRBJ2-1, with 9 bases identical to TRBD1. Sequencing input: peripheral blood. This clonotype originated in a man aged 80 or over with acute or convalescent COVID-19. In nucleotides, the CDR3 is TGTGCCAGCAGCCTTGGGACAGGGAGTGAGCAGTTCTTC. This encodes CASSLGTGSEQFF.